The T cell receptor beta chain under discussion was sequenced for a study of shared clonotypes between healthy human individuals. At the level of the study: Researchers drew samples from two women and a few men aged 18 to 49. CD4 naive cells filled three plates per donor, CD4 memory three, CD8 naive two and CD8 memory one.

This clone was seen only once. Germline V CDR1 and CDR2: SGHRS, YFSETQ. CDR3 length: 16 residues. With 4 bases clipped from V and 6 bases from J, the junction kept 7 bases outside the gene matches. Original analysis: ImmunoSEQ output lacked quality scores and full-length reads, limiting matched filtering. Profiling relied on immunoSEQ multiplex PCR, and the TCRdb table lists in-frame clones only, not all of them. V, J and clone size were drawn from that table, and D and trimming were deduced from the DNA. Altogether under 2.5 million clones are present, around 92% being singletons, with the ten largest covering around 0.38%.

Sequencing was performed on naive CD4+ T cells from PBMCs. Subset reported: CD45RA+ positively selected. This TCR derives from a man between 18 and 29 years old in good health. Some clones in this sample may be carry-over from other donors' samples. The chain couples TRBV5-1 to TRBJ2-2; TRBD1 agrees at 12 bases. The CDR3 DNA reads as TGCGCCAGCAGCGGCACCGGGACAGGGGGCTCCGGGGAGCTGTTTTTT. It yields the protein CASSGTGTGGSGELFF.